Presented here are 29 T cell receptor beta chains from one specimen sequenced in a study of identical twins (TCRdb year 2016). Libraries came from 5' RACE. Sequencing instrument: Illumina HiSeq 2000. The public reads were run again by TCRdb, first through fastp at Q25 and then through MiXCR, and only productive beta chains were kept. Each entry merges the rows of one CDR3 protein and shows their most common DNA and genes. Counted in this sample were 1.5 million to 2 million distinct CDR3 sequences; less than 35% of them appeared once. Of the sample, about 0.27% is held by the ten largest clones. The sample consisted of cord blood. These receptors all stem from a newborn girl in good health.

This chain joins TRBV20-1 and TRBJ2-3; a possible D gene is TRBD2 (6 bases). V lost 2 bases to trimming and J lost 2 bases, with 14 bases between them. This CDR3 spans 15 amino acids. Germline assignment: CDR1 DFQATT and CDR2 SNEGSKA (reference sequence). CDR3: CSARKLGLNTDTQYF. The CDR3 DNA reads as TGCAGTGCTAGAAAACTGGGACTTAACACAGATACGCAGTATTTT.

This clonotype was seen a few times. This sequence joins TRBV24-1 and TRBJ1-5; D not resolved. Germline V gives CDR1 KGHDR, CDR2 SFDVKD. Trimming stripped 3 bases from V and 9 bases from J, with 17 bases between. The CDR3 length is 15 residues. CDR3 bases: TGTGCCACCAGTGATGGTCCCCCCACACAATTGCCCCAGCATTTT. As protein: CATSDGPPTQLPQHF.

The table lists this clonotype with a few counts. The CDR3 region has the DNA TGTGCCAGCAGTTTACTCGGGCAGGGTCGCCAAGAGACCCAGTACTTC. This encodes CASSLLGQGRQETQYF. The chain is built from TRBV28 and TRBJ2-5; maybe TRBD1 (5 bases). Trimming pared 2 bases from V and 1 base from J, leaving 14 bases between. The CDR3 contains 16 residues. The germline gives CDR1 MDHEN, CDR2 SYDVKM.

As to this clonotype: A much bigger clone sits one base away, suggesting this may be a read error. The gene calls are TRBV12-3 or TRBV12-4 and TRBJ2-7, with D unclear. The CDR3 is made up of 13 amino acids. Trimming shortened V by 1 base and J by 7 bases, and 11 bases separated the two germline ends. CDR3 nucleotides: TGTGCCAGCAGTTTAGTCTTCGAGGCTGAGCAGTACTTC. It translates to CASSLVFEAEQYF.

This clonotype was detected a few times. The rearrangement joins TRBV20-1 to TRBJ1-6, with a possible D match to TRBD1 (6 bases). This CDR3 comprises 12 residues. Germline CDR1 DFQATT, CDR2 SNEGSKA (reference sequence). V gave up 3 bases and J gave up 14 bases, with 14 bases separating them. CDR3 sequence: CSARMQGLTLHF. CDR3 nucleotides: TGCAGTGCTAGGATGCAGGGGCTTACCCTCCACTTT.

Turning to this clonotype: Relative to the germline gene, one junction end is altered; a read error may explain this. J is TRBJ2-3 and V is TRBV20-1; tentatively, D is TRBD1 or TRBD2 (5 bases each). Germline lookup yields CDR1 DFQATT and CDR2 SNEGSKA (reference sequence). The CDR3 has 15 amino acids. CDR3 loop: CSASTRGKNTGTQYF. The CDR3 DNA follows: TGCAGTGCTAGTACGAGGGGAAAAAACACAGGTACGCAGTATTTT.

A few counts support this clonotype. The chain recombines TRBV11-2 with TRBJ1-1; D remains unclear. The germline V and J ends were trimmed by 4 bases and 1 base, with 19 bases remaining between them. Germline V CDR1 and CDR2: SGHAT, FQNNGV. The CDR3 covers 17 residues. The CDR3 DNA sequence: TGTGCCAGCAGCTCCCCGGCCCAATTTTTGGGGAACACTGAAGCTTTCTTT. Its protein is CASSSPAQFLGNTEAFF.

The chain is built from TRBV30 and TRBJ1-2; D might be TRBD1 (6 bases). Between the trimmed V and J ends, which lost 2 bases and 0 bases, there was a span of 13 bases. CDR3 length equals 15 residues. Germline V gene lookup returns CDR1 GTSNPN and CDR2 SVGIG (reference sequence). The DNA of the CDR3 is TGTGCCTGGAGTTCAATCCAGGGGCCTAACTATGGCTACACCTTC. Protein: CAWSSIQGPNYGYTF.

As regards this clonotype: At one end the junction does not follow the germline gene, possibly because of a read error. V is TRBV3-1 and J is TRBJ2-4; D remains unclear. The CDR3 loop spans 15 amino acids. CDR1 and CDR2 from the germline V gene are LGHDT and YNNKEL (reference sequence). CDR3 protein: CAGSQGQLAKNIQYF. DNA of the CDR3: TGTGCCGGCAGCCAAGGTCAGCTAGCCAAAAACATTCAGTACTTC.

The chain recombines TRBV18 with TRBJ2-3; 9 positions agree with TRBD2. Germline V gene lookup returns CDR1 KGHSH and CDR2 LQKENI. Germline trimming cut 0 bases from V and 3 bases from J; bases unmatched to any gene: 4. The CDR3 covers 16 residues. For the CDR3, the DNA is TGTGCCAGCTCACCACCTAGCGGGAGCATGACAGATACGCAGTATTTT. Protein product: CASSPPSGSMTDTQYF.

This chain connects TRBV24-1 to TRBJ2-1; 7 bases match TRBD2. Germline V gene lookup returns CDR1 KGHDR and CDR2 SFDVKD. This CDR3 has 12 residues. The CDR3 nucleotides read TGTTCAGGGAGGGCCAGCTACAATGAGCAGTTCTTC. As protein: CSGRASYNEQFF.

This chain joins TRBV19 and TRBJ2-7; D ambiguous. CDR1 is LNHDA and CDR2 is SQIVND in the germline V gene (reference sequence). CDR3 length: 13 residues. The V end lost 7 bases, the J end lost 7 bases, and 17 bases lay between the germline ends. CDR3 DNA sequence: TGTGCCAGTACCGGTTCTAGGGTCAATGAGCAGTACTTC. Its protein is CASTGSRVNEQYF.

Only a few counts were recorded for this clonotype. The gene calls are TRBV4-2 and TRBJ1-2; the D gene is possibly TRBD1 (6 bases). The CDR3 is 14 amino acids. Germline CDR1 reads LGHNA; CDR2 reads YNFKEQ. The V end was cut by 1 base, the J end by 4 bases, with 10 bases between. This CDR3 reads CASSQVQGVYGYTF. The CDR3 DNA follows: TGTGCCAGCAGCCAAGTACAGGGAGTCTATGGCTACACCTTC.

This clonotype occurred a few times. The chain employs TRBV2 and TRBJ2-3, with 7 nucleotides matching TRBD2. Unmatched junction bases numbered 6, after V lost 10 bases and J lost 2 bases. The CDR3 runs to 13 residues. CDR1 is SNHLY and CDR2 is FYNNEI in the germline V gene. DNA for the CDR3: TGTGCCATAAGGGACTACCACACAGATACGCAGTATTTT. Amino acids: CAIRDYHTDTQYF.

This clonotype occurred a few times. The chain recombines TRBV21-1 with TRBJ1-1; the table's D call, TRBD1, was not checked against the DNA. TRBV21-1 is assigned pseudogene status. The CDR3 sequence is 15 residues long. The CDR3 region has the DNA TGTGCCTGCAGCTTCCGGACAGGCCTGAACACTGAAGCTTTCTTT. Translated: CACSFRTGLNTEAFF.

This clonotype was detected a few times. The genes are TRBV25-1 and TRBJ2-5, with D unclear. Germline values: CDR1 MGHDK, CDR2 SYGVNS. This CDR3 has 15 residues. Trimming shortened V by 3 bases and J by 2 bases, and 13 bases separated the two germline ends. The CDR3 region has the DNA TGTGCCAGCAGTGATAATGGACGTACACAAGAGACCCAGTACTTC. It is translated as CASSDNGRTQETQYF.

Here the CDR3 DNA reads TGCAGTGCTAGTGAGTTCCAGGGATCTTGGACTGAAGCTTTCTTT. Translated, it gives CSASEFQGSWTEAFF. This chain connects TRBV20-1 to TRBJ1-1, with a weak D call TRBD1 (5 bases). This CDR3 has 15 amino acids. Germline V lookup: CDR1 DFQATT, CDR2 SNEGSKA (reference sequence). V was pared by 3 bases and J by 5 bases, with 19 bases between.

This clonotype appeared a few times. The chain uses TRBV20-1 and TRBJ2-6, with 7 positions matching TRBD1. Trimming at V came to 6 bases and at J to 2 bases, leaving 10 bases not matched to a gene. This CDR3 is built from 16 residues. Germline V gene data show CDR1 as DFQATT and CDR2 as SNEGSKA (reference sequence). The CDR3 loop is CSARTGPWAGANVLTF. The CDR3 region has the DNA TGCAGTGCCCGGACAGGCCCTTGGGCTGGGGCCAACGTCCTGACTTTC.

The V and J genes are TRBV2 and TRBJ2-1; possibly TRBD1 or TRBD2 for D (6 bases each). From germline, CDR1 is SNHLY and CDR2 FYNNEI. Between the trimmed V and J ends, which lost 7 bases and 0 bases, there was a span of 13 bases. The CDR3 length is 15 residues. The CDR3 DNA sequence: TGTGCCAGCATAGGGGGGCAGAGCTCCTACAATGAGCAGTTCTTC. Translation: CASIGGQSSYNEQFF.

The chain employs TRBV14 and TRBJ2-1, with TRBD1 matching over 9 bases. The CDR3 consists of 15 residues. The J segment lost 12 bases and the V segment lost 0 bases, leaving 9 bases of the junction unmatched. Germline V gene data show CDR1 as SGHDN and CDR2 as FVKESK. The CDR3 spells CASSQDGTGTYVQFF. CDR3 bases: TGTGCCAGCAGCCAAGACGGGACAGGGACTTACGTGCAGTTCTTC. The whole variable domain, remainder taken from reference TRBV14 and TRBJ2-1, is EAGVTQFPSHSVIEKGQTVTLRCDPISGHDNLYWYRRVMGKEIKFLLHFVKESKQDESGMPNNRFLAERTGGTYSTLKVQPAELEDSGVYFCASSQDGTGTYVQFFGPGTRLTVL.

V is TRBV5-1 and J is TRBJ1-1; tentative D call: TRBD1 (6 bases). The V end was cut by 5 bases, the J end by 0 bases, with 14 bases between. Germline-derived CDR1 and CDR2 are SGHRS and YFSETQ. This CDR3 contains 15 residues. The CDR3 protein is CASSSGAGMNTEAFF. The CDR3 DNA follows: TGCGCCAGCAGTTCAGGGGCGGGAATGAACACTGAAGCTTTCTTT.

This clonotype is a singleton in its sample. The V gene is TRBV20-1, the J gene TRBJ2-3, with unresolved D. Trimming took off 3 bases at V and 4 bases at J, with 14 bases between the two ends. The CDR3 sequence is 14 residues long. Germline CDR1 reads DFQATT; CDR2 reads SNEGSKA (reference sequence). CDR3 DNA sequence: TGCAGTGCTAGGAAGGATTATCAGGCAGATACGCAGTATTTT. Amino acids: CSARKDYQADTQYF.

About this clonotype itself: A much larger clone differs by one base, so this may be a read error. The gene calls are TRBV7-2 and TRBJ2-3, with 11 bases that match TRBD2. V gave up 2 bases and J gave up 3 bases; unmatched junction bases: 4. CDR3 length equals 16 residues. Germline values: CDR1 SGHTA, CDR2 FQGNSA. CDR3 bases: TGTGCCAGCAGCTTAACGGCTAGCGGGAGGACAGATACGCAGTATTTT. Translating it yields CASSLTASGRTDTQYF.

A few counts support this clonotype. The CDR3 DNA sequence: TGTGCCAGCAGTTTTGCCCAACAGGGTATCTATGGCTACACCTTC. Its translation: CASSFAQQGIYGYTF. The rearrangement uses TRBV27 and TRBJ1-2; a weak D match, TRBD1 (6 bases). From germline, CDR1 is MNHEY and CDR2 SMNVEV (reference sequence). Between the trimmed V and J ends, which lost 3 bases and 4 bases, there was a span of 15 bases. This CDR3 has 15 amino acids.

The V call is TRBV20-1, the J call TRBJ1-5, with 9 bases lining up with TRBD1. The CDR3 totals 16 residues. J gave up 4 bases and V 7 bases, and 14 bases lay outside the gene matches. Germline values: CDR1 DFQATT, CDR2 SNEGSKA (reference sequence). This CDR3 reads CSVRTGEGLWNQPQHF. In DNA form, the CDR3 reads TGCAGTGTCCGGACAGGGGAGGGATTGTGGAATCAGCCCCAGCATTTT.

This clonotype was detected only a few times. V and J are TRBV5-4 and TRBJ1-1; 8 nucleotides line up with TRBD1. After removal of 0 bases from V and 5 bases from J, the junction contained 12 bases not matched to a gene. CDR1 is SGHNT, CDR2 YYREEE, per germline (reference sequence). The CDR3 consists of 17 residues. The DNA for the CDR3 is TGTGCCAGCAGCTTGGGGACCGCAGGGGGCATAAGGACTGAAGCTTTCTTT. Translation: CASSLGTAGGIRTEAFF.

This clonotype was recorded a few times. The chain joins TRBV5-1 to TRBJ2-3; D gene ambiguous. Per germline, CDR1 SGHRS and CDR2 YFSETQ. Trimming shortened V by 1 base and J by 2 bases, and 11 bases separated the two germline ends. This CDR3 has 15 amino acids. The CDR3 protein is CASSLQRTDTDTQYF. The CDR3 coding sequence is TGCGCCAGCAGCTTGCAAAGAACAGACACAGATACGCAGTATTTT.

CDR3 sequence reads: CASSLAGPQTYEQYF. As DNA, the CDR3 is TGTGCCAGCAGCTTAGCGGGACCGCAGACCTACGAGCAGTACTTC. The rearrangement uses TRBV7-2 and TRBJ2-7; D may match TRBD1 or TRBD2 (5 bases each). The ends were cut back, 0 bases at V and 2 bases at J, with 11 bases in the middle. The CDR3 loop spans 15 amino acids. Germline CDR1 SGHTA, CDR2 FQGNSA.

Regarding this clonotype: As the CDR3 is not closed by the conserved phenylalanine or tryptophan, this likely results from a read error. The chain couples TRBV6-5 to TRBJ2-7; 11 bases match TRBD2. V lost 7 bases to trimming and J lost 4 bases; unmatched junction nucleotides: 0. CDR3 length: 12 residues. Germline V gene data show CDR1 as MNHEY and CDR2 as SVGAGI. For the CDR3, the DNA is TGTGCCAGCACTAGCGGGAGGTACGAGCAGTACCTC. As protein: CASTSGRYEQYL.